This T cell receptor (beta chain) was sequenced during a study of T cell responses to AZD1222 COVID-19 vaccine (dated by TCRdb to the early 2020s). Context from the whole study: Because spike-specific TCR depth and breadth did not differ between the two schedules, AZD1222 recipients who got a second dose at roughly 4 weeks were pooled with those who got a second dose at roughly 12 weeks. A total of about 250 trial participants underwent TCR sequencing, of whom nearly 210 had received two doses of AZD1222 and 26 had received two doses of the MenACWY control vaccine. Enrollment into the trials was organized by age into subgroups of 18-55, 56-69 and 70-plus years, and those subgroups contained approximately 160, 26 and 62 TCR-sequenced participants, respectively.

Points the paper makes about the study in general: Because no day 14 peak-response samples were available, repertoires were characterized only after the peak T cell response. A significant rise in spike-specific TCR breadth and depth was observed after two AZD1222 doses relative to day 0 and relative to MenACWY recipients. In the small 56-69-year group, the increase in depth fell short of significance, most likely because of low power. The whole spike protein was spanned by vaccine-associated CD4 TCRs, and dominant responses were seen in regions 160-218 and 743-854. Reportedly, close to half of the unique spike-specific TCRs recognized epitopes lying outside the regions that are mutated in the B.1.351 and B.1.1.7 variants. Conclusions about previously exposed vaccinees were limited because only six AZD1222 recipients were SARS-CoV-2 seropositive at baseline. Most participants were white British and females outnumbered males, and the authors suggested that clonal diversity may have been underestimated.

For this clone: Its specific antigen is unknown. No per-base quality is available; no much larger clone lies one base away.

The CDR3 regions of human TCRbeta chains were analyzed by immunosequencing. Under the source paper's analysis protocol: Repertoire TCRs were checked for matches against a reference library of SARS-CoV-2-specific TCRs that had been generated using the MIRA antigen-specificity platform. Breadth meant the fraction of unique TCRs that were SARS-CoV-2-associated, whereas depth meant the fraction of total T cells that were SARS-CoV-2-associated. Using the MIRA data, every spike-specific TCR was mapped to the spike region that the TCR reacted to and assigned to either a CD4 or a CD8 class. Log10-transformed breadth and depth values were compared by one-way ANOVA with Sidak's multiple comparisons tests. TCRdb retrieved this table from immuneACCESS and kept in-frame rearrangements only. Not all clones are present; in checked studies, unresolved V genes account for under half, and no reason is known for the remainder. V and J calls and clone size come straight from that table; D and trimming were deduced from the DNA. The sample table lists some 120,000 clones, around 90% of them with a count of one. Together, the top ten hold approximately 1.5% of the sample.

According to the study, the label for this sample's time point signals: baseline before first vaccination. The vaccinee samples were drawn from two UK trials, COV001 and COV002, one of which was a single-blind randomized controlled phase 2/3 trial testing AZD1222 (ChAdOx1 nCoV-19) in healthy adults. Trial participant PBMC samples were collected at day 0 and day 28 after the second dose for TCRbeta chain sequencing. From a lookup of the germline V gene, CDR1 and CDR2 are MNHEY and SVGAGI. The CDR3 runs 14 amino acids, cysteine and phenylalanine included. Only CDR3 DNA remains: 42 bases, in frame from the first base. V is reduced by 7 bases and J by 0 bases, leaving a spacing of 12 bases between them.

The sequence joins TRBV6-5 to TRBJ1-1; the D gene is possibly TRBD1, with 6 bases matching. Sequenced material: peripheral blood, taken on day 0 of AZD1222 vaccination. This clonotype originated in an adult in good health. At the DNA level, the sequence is TGTGCCAGCATTCAGACAGGAATGAACACTGAAGCTTTCTTT. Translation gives CASIQTGMNTEAFF.